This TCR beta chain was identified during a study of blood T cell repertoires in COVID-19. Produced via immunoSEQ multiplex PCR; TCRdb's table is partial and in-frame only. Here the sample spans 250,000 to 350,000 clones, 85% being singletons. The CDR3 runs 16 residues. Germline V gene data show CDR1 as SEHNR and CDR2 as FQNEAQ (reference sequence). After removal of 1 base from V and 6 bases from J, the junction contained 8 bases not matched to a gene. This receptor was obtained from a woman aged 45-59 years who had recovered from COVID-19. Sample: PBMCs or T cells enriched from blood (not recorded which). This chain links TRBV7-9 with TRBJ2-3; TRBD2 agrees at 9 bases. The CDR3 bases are TGTGCCAGCAGCTTAGGCCTAGCGGGGACGCGGGATACGCAGTATTTT. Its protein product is CASSLGLAGTRDTQYF.